A selection of T cell receptor beta chains follows, all from one sample in a study of immune heterogeneity within non-small cell lung tumors. TCRdb reprocessed the multiplex PCR reads via MiXCR and lists one record per CDR3 protein. The repertoire consists of about 2,300 distinct CDR3 sequences, with roughly 26% occurring once and the leading ten covering about 20%. The sequencing input was lung tumor tissue. These receptors all stem from a man aged 55 to 70 with non-small cell lung cancer. Both conserved end residues are part of each CDR3. The order of the fields is V gene, CDR3 protein.

TRBV11-2,CVSSLGSSHNEKLFF
TRBV20-1,CSAQSRTGFLYEQYF
TRBV2,CASSVLGPYNEQFF
TRBV12-3/TRBV12-4,CASSFFGSSDNEQFF
TRBV15,CATSPRVGNNEKLFF
TRBV5-1,CASSEGFQETQYF
TRBV28,CASQVSGLSYEQYF
TRBV5-1,CASSPNTDTQYF
TRBV9,CASSVGQGQQYF
TRBV4-1,CASSQGGPANTEAFF
TRBV4-2,CASSQESNYNSPLHF
TRBV7-2,CASSDQETQYF
TRBV20-1,CSALTGGSYEQYF
TRBV6-1,CASSYAQSSYNEQFF
TRBV5-1,CASSSTSGTDTQYF
TRBV28,CASIYSGSSYEQYF
TRBV29-1,CSVEFLFGTSGREGTDTQYF
TRBV12-3/TRBV12-4,CASSNFGAPYEQYF
TRBV11-2,CASSISGRMNTEAFF
TRBV12-3/TRBV12-4,CASSKTSGDEQFF
TRBV19,CASGARNEQFF
TRBV20-1,CSASHLLAGTSEQFF
TRBV9,CQQRIGTRAYEQYF
TRBV20-1,CSAPGDLKNIQYF
TRBV5-1,CASSPGLFGTSRAANTGELFF
TRBV7-3,CASSLDTYNEQFF
TRBV20-1,CSALRDGYTF
TRBV10-1,CASSDPSGKGPTDTQYF
TRBV27,CASRTHALVSYEQYF
TRBV6-1,CASRQSSYNSPLHF
TRBV19,CASTSGQTFNQPQHF
TRBV12-3/TRBV12-4,CASRAGTGVYEQYF
TRBV20-1,CSASLGAGGPNEQFF
TRBV12-3/TRBV12-4,CASMPKFRDQFF
TRBV5-6,CASTFVSYHTEAFF
TRBV10-2,CASSFGGNYGYTF
TRBV7-9,CASSPPSLETQYF
TRBV29-1,CSAALEVVRDTQYF
TRBV5-1,CASSFLSGGRRYEQYF